This record looks at one T cell receptor beta chain sequence and its context. The data were taken from a study of cytomegalovirus exposure and HLA in healthy donors. Researchers ran the PCR with 60 Vbeta and 13 Jbeta primers. The method was immunoSEQ multiplex PCR; TCRdb's version includes in-frame clones alone and lacks a portion of them. This sample has 200,000 to 300,000 clones; 78% occur once, and the top ten carry approximately 0.47%. The CDR3 extends over 15 amino acids. With 2 bases clipped from V and 2 bases from J, the junction kept 2 bases outside the gene matches. Germline assignment: CDR1 MNHNY and CDR2 SVGAGI (reference sequence).

The receptor was isolated from a boy between 5 and 17 years old in good health and CMV-seronegative. Material: PBMCs. The chain combines TRBV6-6 with TRBJ1-2; 10 nucleotides agree with TRBD1. Here the CDR3 reads CASSYPTGGNYGYTF. In DNA form, the CDR3 reads TGTGCCAGCAGTTACCCGACAGGGGGCAACTATGGCTACACCTTC.